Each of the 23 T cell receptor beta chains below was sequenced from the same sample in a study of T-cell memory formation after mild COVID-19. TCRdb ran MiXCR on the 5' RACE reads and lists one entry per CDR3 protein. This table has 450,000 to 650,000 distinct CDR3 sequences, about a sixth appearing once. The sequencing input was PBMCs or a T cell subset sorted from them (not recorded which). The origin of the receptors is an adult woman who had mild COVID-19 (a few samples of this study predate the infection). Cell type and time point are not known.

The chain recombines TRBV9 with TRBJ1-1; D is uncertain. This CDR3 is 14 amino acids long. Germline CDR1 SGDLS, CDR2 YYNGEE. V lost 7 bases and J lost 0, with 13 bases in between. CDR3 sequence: CASYARDMNTEAFF. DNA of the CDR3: TGTGCCAGCTACGCAAGAGACATGAACACTGAAGCTTTCTTT.

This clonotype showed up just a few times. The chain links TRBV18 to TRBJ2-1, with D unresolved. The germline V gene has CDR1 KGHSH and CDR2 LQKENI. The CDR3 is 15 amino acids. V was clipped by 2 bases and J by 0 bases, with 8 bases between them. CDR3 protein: CASSPTQSSYNEQFF. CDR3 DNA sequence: TGTGCCAGCTCACCAACCCAGTCCTCCTACAATGAGCAGTTCTTC.

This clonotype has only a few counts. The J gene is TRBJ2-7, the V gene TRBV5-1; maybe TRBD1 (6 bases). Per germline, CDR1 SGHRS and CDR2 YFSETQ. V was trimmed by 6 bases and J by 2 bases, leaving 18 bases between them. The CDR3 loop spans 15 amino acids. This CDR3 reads CASKTAGTQTYEQYF. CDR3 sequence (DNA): TGCGCCAGCAAAACCGCCGGGACACAAACCTACGAGCAGTACTTC.

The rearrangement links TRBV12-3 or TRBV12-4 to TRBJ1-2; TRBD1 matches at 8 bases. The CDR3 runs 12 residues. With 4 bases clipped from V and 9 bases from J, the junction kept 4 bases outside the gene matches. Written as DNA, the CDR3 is TGTGCCAGCAGTTATGGACAGGGAAGCTACACCTTC. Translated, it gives CASSYGQGSYTF.

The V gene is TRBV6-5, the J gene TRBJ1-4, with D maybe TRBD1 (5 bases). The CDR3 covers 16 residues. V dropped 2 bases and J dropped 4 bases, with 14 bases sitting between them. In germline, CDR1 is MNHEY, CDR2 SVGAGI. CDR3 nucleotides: TGTGCCAGCAGTTACGGAGGGACGGTCCTTAATGAAAAACTGTTTTTT. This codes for CASSYGGTVLNEKLFF.

The chain's CDR3 is CASSLAGDSGSYEQYF. The CDR3 DNA reads as TGTGCCAGCAGCTTAGCAGGGGACAGTGGATCCTACGAGCAGTACTTC. This chain uses TRBV7-2 with TRBJ2-7; 7 bases map to TRBD1. This CDR3 has 16 residues. Trimming cost V 0 bases and J 1 base; bases outside gene matches: 6. CDR1 and CDR2 (germline): SGHTA, FQGNSA.

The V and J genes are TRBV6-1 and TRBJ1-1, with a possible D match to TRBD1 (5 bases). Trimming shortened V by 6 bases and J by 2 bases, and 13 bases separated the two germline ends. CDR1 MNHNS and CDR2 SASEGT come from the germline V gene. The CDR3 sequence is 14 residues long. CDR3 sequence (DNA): TGTGCCAGCAGGAGGGACGGGGAAAACACTGAAGCTTTCTTT. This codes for CASRRDGENTEAFF.

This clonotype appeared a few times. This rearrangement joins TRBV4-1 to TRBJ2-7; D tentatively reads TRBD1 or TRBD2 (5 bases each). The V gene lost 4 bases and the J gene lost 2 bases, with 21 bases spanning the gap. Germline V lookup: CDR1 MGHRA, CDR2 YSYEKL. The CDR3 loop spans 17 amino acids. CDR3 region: CASSPLPGTDPTYEQYF. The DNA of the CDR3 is TGCGCCAGCAGCCCCCTGCCGGGGACGGACCCAACCTACGAGCAGTACTTC.

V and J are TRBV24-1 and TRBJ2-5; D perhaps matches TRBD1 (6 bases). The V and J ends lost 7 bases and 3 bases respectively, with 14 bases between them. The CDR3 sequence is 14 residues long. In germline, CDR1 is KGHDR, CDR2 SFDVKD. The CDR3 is CATSRGAKEETQYF. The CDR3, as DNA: TGTGCCACCAGCAGGGGAGCCAAAGAAGAGACCCAGTACTTC.

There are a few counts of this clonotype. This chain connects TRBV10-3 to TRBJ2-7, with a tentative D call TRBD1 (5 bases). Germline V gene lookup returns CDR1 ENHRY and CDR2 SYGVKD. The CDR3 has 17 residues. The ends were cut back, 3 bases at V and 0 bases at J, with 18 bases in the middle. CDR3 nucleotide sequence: TGTGCCATCAGTGACCAGGGCTCCTTTCTTAGCTCCTACGAGCAGTACTTC. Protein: CAISDQGSFLSSYEQYF.

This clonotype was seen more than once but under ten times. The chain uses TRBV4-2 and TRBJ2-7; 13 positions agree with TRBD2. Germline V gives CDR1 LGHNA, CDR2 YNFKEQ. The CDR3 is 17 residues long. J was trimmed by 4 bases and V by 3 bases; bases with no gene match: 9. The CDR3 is CASSQEYGLAGVYEQYF. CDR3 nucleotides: TGTGCCAGCAGCCAGGAATACGGACTAGCGGGAGTTTACGAGCAGTACTTC.

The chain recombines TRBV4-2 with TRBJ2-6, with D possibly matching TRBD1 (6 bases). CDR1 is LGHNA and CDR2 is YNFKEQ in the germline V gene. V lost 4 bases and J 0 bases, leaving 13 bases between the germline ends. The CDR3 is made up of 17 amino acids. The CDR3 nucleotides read TGTGCCAGCAGCCCCGGGACACAGAGCTCTGGGGCCAACGTCCTGACTTTC. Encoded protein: CASSPGTQSSGANVLTF.

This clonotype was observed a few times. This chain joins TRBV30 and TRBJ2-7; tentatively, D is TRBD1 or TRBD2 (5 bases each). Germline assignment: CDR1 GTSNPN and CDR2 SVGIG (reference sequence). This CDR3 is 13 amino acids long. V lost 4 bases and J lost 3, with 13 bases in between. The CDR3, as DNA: TGTGCCTGGAATAGGGGAGCCGGCTACGAGCAGTACTTC. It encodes CAWNRGAGYEQYF.

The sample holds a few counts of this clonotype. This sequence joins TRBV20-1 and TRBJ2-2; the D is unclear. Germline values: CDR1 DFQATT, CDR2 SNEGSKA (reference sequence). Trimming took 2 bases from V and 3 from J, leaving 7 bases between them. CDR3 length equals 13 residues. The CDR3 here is CSARIGDTGELFF. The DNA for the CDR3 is TGCAGTGCTAGAATAGGTGACACCGGGGAGCTGTTTTTT.

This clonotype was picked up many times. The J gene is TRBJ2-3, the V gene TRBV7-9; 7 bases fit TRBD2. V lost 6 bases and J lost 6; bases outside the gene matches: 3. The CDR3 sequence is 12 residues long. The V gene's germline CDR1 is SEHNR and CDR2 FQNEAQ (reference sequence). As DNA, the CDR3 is TGTGCCAGCAGTTCGACTAGCGATACGCAGTATTTT. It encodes CASSSTSDTQYF.

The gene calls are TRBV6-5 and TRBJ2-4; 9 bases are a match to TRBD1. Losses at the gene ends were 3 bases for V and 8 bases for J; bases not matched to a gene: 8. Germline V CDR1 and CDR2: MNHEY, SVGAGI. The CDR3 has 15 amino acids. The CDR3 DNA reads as TGTGCCAGCAGTTATTCCGGGACAGGGAGGGACATTCAGTACTTC. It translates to CASSYSGTGRDIQYF.

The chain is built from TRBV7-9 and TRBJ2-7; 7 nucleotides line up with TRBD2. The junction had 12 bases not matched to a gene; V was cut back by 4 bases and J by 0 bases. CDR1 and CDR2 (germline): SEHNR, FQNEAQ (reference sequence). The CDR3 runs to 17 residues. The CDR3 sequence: CASSSRLGEGSSYEQYF. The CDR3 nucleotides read TGTGCCAGCAGCTCAAGACTTGGGGAGGGGAGCTCCTACGAGCAGTACTTC.

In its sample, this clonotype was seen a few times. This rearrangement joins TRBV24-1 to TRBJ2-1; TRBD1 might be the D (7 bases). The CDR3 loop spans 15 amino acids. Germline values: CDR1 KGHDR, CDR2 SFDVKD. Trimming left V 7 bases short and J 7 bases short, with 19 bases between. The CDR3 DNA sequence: TGTGCCACCAGGGGCCAGGGGGGACGAGGGAATGAGCAGTTCTTC. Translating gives CATRGQGGRGNEQFF.

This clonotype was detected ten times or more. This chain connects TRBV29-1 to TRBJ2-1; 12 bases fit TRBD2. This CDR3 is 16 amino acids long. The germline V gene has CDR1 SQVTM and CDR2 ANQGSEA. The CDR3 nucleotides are TGCACCGCGCAGTCTAGCGGGAGGGGATATTACAATGAGCAGTTCTTC. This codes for CTAQSSGRGYYNEQFF.

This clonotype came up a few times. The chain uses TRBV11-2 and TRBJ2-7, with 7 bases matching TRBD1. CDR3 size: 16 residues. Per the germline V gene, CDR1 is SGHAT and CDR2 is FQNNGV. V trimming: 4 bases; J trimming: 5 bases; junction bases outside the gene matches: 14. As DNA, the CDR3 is TGTGCCAGCAGCTCTGGACAGGCCACCACCGGGGACGAGCAGTACTTC. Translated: CASSSGQATTGDEQYF.

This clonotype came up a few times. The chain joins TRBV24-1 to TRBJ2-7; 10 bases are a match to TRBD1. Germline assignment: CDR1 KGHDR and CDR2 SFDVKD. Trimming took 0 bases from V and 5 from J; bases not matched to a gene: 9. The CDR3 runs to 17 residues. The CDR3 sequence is CATSDLNWDRGRNEQYF. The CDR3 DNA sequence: TGTGCCACCAGTGATTTGAACTGGGACAGGGGCAGGAACGAGCAGTACTTC.

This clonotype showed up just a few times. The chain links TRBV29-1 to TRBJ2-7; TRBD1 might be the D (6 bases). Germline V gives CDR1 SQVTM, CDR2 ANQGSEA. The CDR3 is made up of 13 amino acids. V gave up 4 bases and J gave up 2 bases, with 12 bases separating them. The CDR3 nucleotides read TGCAGCGTTGCGACCGGGACACCCTACGAGCAGTACTTC. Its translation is CSVATGTPYEQYF.

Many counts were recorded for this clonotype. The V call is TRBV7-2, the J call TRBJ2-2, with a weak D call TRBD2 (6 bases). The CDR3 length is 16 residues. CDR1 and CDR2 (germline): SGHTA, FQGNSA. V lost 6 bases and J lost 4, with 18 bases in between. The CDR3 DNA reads TGTGCCAGCAGACAAACCGGGACTGCGATCACCGGGGAGCTGTTTTTT. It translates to CASRQTGTAITGELFF.